The rows below give T cell receptor beta chains drawn from one sample of a study of vaccination and CD4 T cells after COVID-19. TCRdb fed the PCR reads into MiXCR, producing one record per CDR3 protein. The repertoire has 10,000 to 15,000 distinct CDR3 sequences, about 40% of them found once; the top ten carry about 20%. Antigens of these TCRs are unknown. The source material was CD4+ T cells from blood, cultured in vitro, sampled before SARS-CoV-2 vaccination. These receptor sequences come from a human donor who had recovered from COVID-19. The CDR3 runs from the conserved cysteine through the conserved F or W. The order of the fields is CDR3 protein, CDR3 DNA, clone size, J gene, V gene, D gene, CDR3 length. D genes are given only for firm matches. Clone size is shown for a subset of rows, as once, few, many or a class of expanded clone.

cdr3_aa: CSASDRGYEQYF; cdr3_nt: TGCAGTGCTAGCGACAGGGGATACGAGCAGTACTTC; clone_size: -; j_call: TRBJ2-7; v_call: TRBV20-1; d_call: TRBD1; cdr3_length: 12
cdr3_aa: CAISESQGQPQHF; cdr3_nt: TGTGCCATCAGTGAGTCACAGGGCCAGCCCCAGCATTTT; clone_size: medium-sized; j_call: TRBJ1-5; v_call: TRBV10-3; d_call: -; cdr3_length: 13
cdr3_aa: CATSGTVSNQPQHF; cdr3_nt: TGTGCCACCAGTGGGACGGTGAGCAATCAGCCCCAGCATTTT; clone_size: -; j_call: TRBJ1-5; v_call: TRBV24-1; d_call: -; cdr3_length: 14
cdr3_aa: CSARDGGMTKNIQYF; cdr3_nt: TGCAGTGCTAGAGATGGGGGTATGACCAAAAACATTCAGTACTTC; clone_size: once; j_call: TRBJ2-4; v_call: TRBV20-1; d_call: -; cdr3_length: 15
cdr3_aa: CATRNSGNEQFF; cdr3_nt: TGTGCCACCAGAAATAGCGGCAATGAGCAGTTCTTC; clone_size: -; j_call: TRBJ2-1; v_call: TRBV24-1; d_call: -; cdr3_length: 12
cdr3_aa: CATSRAESGANVLTF; cdr3_nt: TGTGCCACCAGCAGAGCAGAGTCTGGGGCCAACGTCCTGACTTTC; clone_size: -; j_call: TRBJ2-6; v_call: TRBV15; d_call: -; cdr3_length: 15
cdr3_aa: CASSLTNQETQYF; cdr3_nt: TGTGCCAGCAGCTTGACTAACCAAGAGACCCAGTACTTC; clone_size: -; j_call: TRBJ2-5; v_call: TRBV2; d_call: -; cdr3_length: 13
cdr3_aa: CASSSEGRLDYGYTF; cdr3_nt: TGTGCCAGCAGCTCCGAAGGCAGGCTGGACTATGGCTACACCTTC; clone_size: -; j_call: TRBJ1-2; v_call: TRBV11-3; d_call: -; cdr3_length: 15
cdr3_aa: CASSEYRQGVGYGYTF; cdr3_nt: TGTGCCAGCAGTGAATATAGACAGGGGGTAGGGTATGGCTACACCTTC; clone_size: -; j_call: TRBJ1-2; v_call: TRBV6-1; d_call: TRBD1; cdr3_length: 16
cdr3_aa: CASSELRDRGYTF; cdr3_nt: TGTGCCAGCAGTGAATTAAGGGACAGAGGCTACACCTTC; clone_size: few; j_call: TRBJ1-2; v_call: TRBV6-1; d_call: TRBD1; cdr3_length: 13
cdr3_aa: CASADGGRPTYEQYF; cdr3_nt: TGTGCCAGTGCAGATGGGGGGAGGCCAACCTACGAGCAGTACTTC; clone_size: -; j_call: TRBJ2-7; v_call: TRBV19; d_call: -; cdr3_length: 15
cdr3_aa: CASSLGQGNYGYTF; cdr3_nt: TGCGCCAGCAGCTTGGGGCAGGGGAACTATGGCTACACCTTC; clone_size: -; j_call: TRBJ1-2; v_call: TRBV5-1; d_call: -; cdr3_length: 14
cdr3_aa: CAISDGREAFF; cdr3_nt: TGTGCCATCAGTGATGGTAGGGAAGCTTTCTTT; clone_size: -; j_call: TRBJ1-1; v_call: TRBV10-3; d_call: -; cdr3_length: 11
cdr3_aa: CSAPTPLRGAFF; cdr3_nt: TGCAGTGCTCCCACCCCCCTCCGGGGGGCTTTCTTT; clone_size: -; j_call: TRBJ1-1; v_call: TRBV20-1; d_call: -; cdr3_length: 12
cdr3_aa: CASSLWGSGANVLTF; cdr3_nt: TGTGCCAGCAGCTTATGGGGCTCCGGGGCCAACGTCCTGACTTTC; clone_size: -; j_call: TRBJ2-6; v_call: TRBV7-7; d_call: -; cdr3_length: 15
cdr3_aa: CSARDSLSYEQYF; cdr3_nt: TGCAGTGCTAGAGACAGCCTATCCTACGAGCAGTACTTC; clone_size: few; j_call: TRBJ2-7; v_call: TRBV20-1; d_call: -; cdr3_length: 13
cdr3_aa: CASSQTASNYGYTF; cdr3_nt: TGCGCCAGCAGCCAGACAGCCTCTAACTATGGCTACACCTTC; clone_size: -; j_call: TRBJ1-2; v_call: TRBV4-3; d_call: -; cdr3_length: 14
cdr3_aa: CASSDSGRDQPQHF; cdr3_nt: TGTGCCAGCAGTGATTCGGGTAGGGACCAGCCCCAGCATTTT; clone_size: few; j_call: TRBJ1-5; v_call: TRBV2; d_call: -; cdr3_length: 14
cdr3_aa: CASSSRIQGMHGYTF; cdr3_nt: TGTGCCAGCAGTTCTAGAATACAGGGGATGCATGGCTACACCTTC; clone_size: few; j_call: TRBJ1-2; v_call: TRBV6-5; d_call: TRBD1; cdr3_length: 15
cdr3_aa: CASSYDVPATGELFF; cdr3_nt: TGTGCCAGCAGTTACGATGTCCCGGCCACCGGGGAGCTGTTTTTT; clone_size: -; j_call: TRBJ2-2; v_call: TRBV6-5; d_call: -; cdr3_length: 15
cdr3_aa: CASSLQRDTQYF; cdr3_nt: TGTGCCAGCAGCTTACAGCGGGATACGCAGTATTTT; clone_size: few; j_call: TRBJ2-3; v_call: TRBV11-1; d_call: -; cdr3_length: 12
cdr3_aa: CASSPGGGLNTGELFF; cdr3_nt: TGTGCCAGCAGCCCAGGGGGGGGACTTAACACCGGGGAGCTGTTTTTT; clone_size: few; j_call: TRBJ2-2; v_call: TRBV7-2; d_call: -; cdr3_length: 16
cdr3_aa: CASALIESWNTEAFF; cdr3_nt: TGTGCCAGCGCCCTAATAGAATCCTGGAACACTGAAGCTTTCTTT; clone_size: medium-sized; j_call: TRBJ1-1; v_call: TRBV27; d_call: -; cdr3_length: 15
cdr3_aa: CASSSLRGGRDTQYF; cdr3_nt: TGTGCCAGCAGCTCCTTACGGGGGGGCCGTGATACGCAGTATTTT; clone_size: -; j_call: TRBJ2-3; v_call: TRBV5-4; d_call: TRBD2; cdr3_length: 15
cdr3_aa: CASRVGRAYSNQPQHF; cdr3_nt: TGTGCCAGTAGGGTCGGCAGGGCCTATAGCAATCAGCCCCAGCATTTT; clone_size: few; j_call: TRBJ1-5; v_call: TRBV19; d_call: -; cdr3_length: 16
cdr3_aa: CASRRSEVEGYTF; cdr3_nt: TGTGCCAGCAGACGGTCGGAGGTTGAGGGCTACACCTTC; clone_size: -; j_call: TRBJ1-2; v_call: TRBV5-4; d_call: -; cdr3_length: 13
cdr3_aa: CASSAVFPPYEQYF; cdr3_nt: TGTGCCAGCAGCGCCGTTTTTCCACCCTACGAGCAGTACTTC; clone_size: -; j_call: TRBJ2-7; v_call: TRBV11-3; d_call: -; cdr3_length: 14
cdr3_aa: CASSLSGTTPRNAGEQYF; cdr3_nt: TGTGCCAGCAGTTTATCTGGGACCACCCCCCGTAACGCAGGGGAGCAGTACTTC; clone_size: once; j_call: TRBJ2-7; v_call: TRBV27; d_call: -; cdr3_length: 18